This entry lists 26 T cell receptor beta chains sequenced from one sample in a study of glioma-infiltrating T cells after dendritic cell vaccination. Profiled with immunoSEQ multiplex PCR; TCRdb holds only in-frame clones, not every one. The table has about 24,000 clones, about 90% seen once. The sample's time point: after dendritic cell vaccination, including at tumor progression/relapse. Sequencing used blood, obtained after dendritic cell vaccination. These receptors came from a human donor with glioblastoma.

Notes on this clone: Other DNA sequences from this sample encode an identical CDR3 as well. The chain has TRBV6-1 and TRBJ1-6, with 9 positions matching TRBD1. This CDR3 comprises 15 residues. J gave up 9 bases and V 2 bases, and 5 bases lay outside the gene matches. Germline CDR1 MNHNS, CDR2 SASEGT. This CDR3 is CASSERDRVGSPLHF. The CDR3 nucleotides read TGTGCCAGCAGTGAAAGGGACAGGGTCGGTTCACCCCTCCACTTT.

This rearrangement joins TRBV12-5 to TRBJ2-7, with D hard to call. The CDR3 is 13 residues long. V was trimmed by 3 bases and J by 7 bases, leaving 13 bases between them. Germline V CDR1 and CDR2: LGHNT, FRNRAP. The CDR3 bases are TGTGCTAGTGGTTTTGACGTTGGAGAGGAGCAGTACTTC. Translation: CASGFDVGEEQYF.

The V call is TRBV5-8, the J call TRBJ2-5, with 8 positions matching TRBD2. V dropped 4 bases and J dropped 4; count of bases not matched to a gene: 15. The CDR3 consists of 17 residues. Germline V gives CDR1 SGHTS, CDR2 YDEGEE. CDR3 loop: CASSQARGADARETQYF. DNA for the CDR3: TGTGCCAGCAGCCAGGCGCGGGGGGCCGATGCCAGAGAGACCCAGTACTTC.

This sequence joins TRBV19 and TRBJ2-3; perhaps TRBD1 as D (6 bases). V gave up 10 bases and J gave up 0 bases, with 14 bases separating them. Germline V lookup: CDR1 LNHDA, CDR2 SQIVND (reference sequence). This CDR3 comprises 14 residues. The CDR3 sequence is CATARDISTDTQYF. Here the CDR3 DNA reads TGTGCCACTGCCCGGGACATCAGCACAGATACGCAGTATTTT.

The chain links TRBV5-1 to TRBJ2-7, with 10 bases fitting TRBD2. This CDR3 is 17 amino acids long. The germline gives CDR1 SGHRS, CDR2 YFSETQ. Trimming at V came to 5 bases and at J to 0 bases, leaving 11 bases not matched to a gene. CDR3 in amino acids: CASRRGISGGSSYEQYF. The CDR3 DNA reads TGCGCCAGCAGGAGGGGGATTAGCGGGGGGAGCTCCTACGAGCAGTACTTC.

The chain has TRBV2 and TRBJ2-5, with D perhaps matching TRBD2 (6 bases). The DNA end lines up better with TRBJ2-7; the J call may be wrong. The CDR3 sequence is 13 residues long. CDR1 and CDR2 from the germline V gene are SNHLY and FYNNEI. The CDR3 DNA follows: TGTGCCAGGGGGCAGGGAGGTTCCTACGAGCAGTACTTC. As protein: CARGQGGSYEQYF.

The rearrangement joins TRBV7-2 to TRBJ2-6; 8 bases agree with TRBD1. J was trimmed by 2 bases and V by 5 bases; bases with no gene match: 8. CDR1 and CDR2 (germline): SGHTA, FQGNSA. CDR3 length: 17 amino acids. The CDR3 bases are TGTGCCAGCAGCCACAACCCGACAGGGGCTGGGGCCAACGTCCTGACTTTC. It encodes CASSHNPTGAGANVLTF.

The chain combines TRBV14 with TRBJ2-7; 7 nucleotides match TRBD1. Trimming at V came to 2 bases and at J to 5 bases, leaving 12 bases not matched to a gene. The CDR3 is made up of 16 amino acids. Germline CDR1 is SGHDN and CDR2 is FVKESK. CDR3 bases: TGTGCCAGCAGCCAACCAGACAGGGCATTTATCAACGAGCAGTACTTC. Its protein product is CASSQPDRAFINEQYF.

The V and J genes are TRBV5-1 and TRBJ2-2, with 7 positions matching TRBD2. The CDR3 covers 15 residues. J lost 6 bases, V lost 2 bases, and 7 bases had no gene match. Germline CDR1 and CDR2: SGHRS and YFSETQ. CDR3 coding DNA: TGCGCCAGCAGCTTTAGCCTAGCGGCGGCCGGGGAGCTGTTTTTT. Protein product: CASSFSLAAAGELFF. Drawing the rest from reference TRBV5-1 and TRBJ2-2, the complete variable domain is KAGVTQTPRYLIKTRGQQVTLSCSPISGHRSVSWYQQTPGQGLQFLFEYFSETQRNKGNFPGRFSGRQFSNSRSEMNVSTLELGDSALYLCASSFSLAAAGELFFGEGSRLTVL.

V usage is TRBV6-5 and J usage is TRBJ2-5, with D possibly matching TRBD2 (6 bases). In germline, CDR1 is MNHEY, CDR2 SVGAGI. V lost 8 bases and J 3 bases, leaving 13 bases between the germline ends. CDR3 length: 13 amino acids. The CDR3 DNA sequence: TGTGCCAGCCGAGGGACTTATAAAGAGACCCAGTACTTC. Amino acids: CASRGTYKETQYF.

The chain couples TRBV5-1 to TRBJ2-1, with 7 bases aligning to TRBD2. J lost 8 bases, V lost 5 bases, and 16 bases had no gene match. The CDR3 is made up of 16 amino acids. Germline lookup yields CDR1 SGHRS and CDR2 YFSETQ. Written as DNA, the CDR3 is TGCGCCAGCAGTCGGCGGGGGAGTTCCTCTTCGGATGAGCAGTTCTTC. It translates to CASSRRGSSSSDEQFF.

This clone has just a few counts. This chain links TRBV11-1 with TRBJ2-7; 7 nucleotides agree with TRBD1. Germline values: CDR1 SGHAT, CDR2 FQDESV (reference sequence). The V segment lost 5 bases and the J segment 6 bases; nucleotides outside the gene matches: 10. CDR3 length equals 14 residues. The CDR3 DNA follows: TGTGCCAGCAGCACCTACAGGGGATCCGCCGAGCAGTACTTC. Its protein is CASSTYRGSAEQYF.

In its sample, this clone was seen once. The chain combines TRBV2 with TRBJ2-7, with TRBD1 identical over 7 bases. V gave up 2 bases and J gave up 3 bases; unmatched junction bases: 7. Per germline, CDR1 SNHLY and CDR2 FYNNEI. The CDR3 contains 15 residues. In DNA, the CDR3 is TGTGCCAGCAGTGAACCCAGGGGGTTACTCTACGAGCAGTACTTC. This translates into CASSEPRGLLYEQYF.

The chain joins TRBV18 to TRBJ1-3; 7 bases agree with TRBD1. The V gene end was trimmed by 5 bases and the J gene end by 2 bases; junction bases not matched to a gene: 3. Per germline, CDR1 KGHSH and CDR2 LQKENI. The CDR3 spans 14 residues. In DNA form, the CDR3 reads TGTGCCAGCTCAGCGGACAGGACTGGAAACACCATATATTTT. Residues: CASSADRTGNTIYF.

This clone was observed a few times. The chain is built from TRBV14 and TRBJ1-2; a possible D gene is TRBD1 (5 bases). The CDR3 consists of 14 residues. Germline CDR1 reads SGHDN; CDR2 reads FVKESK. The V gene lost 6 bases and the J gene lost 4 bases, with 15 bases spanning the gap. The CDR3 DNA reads TGTGCCAGCAGTCGGGCAGGGCTGGGCTATGGCTACACCTTC. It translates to CASSRAGLGYGYTF.

The CDR3 protein is CAISSGGNNEQFF. The DNA of the CDR3 is TGTGCCATCAGCAGCGGGGGAAACAATGAGCAGTTCTTC. The chain employs TRBV10-3 and TRBJ2-1; 8 bases align to TRBD2. Losses at the gene ends were 6 bases for V and 5 bases for J; bases not matched to a gene: 3. There are 13 residues in the CDR3. Germline V CDR1 and CDR2: ENHRY, SYGVKD.

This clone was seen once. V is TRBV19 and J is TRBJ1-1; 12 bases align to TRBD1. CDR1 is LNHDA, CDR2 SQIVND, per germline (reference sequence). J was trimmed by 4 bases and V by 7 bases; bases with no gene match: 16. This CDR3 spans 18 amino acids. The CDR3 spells CASKQTVGTGGLVTEAFF. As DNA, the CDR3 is TGTGCCAGTAAACAAACGGTGGGGACAGGGGGCCTGGTCACTGAAGCTTTCTTT.

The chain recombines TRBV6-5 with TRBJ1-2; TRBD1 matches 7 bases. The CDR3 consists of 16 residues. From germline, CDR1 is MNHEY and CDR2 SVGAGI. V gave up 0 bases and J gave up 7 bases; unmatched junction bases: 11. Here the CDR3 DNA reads TGTGCCAGCAGTTACTCGTCTTTGTCAGGGGGACGTGGCTACACCTTC. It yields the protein CASSYSSLSGGRGYTF.

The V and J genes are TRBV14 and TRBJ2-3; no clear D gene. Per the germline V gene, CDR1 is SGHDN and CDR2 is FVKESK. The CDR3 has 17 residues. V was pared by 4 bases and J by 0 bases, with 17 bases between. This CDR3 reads CASSRTLPPRSTDTQYF. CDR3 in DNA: TGTGCCAGCAGCCGTACGCTCCCCCCCCGGAGCACAGATACGCAGTATTTT.

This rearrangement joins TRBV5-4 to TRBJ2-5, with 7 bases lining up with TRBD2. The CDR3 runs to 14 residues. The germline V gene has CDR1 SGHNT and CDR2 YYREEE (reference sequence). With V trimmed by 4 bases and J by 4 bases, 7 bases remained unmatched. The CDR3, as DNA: TGTGCCAGCAGCGTGCCGGGGGAGGGAGAGACCCAGTACTTC. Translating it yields CASSVPGEGETQYF.

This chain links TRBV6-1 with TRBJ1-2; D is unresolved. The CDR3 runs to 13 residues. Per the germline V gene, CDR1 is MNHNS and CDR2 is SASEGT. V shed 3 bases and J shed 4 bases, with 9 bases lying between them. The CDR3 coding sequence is TGTGCCAGCAGTGACGCAGGAGGCTATGGCTACACCTTC. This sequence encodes CASSDAGGYGYTF.

The CDR3 DNA reads as TGCGCCAGCAGCTTGGGGGACGTACAGGGGGGCGAGCAGTACTTC. This encodes CASSLGDVQGGEQYF. The rearrangement joins TRBV5-1 to TRBJ2-7; 8 positions agree with TRBD1. The CDR3 is made up of 15 amino acids. The germline CDR1 and CDR2 sequences are SGHRS and YFSETQ. The V and J ends lost 0 bases and 6 bases, in that order; junction bases with no gene match: 8.

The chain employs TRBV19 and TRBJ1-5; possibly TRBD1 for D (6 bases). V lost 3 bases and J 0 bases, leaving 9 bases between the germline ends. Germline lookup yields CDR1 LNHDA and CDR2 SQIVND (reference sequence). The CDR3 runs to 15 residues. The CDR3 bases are TGTGCCAGTAGTATTCAGGGGCTTAGCAATCAGCCCCAGCATTTT. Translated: CASSIQGLSNQPQHF.

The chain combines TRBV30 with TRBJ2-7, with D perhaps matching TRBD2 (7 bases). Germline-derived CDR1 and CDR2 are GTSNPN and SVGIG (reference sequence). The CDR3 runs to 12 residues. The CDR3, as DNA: TGTGCTTGGGGAGGGGGGGCCTACGAGCAGTACTTC. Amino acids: CAWGGGAYEQYF.

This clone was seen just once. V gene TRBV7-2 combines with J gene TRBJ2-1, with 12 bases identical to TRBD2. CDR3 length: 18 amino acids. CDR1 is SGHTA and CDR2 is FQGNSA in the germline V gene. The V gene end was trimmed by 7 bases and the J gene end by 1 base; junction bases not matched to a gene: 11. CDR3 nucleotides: TGTGCCAGCACCCGAACCGGACTAGCGGGGTTATCCTACAATGAGCAGTTCTTC. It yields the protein CASTRTGLAGLSYNEQFF.

CDR3 DNA: TGTGCCAGTACCAACCACAGGGGCGCCGGGGAGCTGTTTTTT. This gives the protein CASTNHRGAGELFF. The chain uses TRBV19 and TRBJ2-2; 7 bases line up with TRBD1. Trimming at V came to 7 bases and at J to 6 bases, leaving 8 bases not matched to a gene. CDR3 length: 14 residues. Germline lookup yields CDR1 LNHDA and CDR2 SQIVND (reference sequence).